This note documents a single TCR beta chain sequence. Its specificity is unknown. Assay used: immunoSEQ multiplex PCR; TCRdb lists only in-frame clones, some missing. The table has 70,000 or so clones, over 60% seen once; the top ten hold 12%. V lost 0 bases and J 2 bases, leaving 8 bases between the germline ends. CDR1 and CDR2 from the germline V gene are MNHEY and SVGEGT. The length of the CDR3 is 14 residues. The source of the sample is a study of T cell responses to AZD1222 COVID-19 vaccine. At the level of the study: Second-dose recipients at about 4 or about 12 weeks were treated as one pooled group.

Study-wide findings and caveats: White British donors predominated, females outnumbered males, and clonal diversity was possibly underestimated. Baseline seropositivity occurred in only six AZD1222 recipients. No repertoire was sampled before or during the peak T cell response, only after it.

The V and J genes are TRBV6-2 or TRBV6-3 and TRBJ2-7; D could derive from TRBD1 or TRBD2 (5 bases each). This TCR derives from an adult in good health. The input for sequencing was peripheral blood, taken on day 0 of AZD1222 vaccination. CDR3 in amino acids: CASSYSMGAYEQYF. The DNA of the CDR3 is TGTGCCAGCAGTTACTCCATGGGGGCCTACGAGCAGTACTTC.